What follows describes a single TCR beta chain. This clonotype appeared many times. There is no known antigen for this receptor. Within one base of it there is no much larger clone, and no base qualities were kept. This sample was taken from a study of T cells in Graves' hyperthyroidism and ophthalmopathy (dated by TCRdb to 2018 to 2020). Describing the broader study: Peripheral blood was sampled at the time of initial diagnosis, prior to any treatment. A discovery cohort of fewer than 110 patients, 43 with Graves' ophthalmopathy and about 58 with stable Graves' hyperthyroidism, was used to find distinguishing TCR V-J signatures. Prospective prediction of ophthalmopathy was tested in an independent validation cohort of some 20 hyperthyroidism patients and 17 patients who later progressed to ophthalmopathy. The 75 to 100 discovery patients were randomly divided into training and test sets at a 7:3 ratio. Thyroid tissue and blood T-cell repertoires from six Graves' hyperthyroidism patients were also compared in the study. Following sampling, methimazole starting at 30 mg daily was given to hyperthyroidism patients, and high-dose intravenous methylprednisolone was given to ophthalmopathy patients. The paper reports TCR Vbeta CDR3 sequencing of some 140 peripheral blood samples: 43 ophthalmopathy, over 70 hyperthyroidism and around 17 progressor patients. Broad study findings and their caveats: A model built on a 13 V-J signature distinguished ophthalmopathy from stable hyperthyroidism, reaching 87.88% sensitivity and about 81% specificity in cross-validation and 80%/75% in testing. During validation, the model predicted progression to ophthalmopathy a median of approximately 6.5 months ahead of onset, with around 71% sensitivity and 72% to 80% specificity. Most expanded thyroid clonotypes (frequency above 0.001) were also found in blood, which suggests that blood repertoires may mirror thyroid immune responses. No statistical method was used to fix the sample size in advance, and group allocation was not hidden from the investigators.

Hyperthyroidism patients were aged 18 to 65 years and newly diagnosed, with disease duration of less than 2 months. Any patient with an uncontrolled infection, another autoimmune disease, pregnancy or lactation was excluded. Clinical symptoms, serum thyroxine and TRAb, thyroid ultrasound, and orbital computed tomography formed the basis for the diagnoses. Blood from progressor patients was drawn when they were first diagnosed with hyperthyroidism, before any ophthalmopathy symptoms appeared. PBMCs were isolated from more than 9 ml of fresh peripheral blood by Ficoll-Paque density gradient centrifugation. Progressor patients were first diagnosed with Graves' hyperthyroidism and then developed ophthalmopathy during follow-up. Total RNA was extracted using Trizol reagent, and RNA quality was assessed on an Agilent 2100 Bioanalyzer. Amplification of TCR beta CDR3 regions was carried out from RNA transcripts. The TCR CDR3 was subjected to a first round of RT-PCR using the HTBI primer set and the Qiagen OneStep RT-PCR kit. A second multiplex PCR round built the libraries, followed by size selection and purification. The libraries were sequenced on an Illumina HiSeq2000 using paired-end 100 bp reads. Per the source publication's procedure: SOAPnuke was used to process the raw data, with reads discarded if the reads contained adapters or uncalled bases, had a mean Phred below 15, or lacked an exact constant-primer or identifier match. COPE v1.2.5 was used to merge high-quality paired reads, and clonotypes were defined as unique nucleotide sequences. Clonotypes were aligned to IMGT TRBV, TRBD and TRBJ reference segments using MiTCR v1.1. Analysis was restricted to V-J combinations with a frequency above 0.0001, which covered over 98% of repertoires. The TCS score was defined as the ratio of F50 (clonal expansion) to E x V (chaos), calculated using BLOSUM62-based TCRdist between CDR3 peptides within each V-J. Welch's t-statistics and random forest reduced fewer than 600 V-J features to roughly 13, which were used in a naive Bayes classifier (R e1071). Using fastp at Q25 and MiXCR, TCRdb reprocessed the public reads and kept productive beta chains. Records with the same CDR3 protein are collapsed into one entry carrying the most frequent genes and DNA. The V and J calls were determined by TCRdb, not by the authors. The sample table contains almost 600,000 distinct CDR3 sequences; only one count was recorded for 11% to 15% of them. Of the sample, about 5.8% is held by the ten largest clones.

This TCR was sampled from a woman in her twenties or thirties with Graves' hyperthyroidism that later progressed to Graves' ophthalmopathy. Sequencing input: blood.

The CDR3 loop reads CATRPSNQPQHF. The sequenced DNA is TGTGCCACCCGACCCAGCAATCAGCCCCAGCATTTT. The rearranged segments are TRBV12-3 or TRBV12-4 and TRBJ1-5; the D gene is unclear. The CDR3 contains 12 residues, cysteine and phenylalanine counted. Solely the CDR3 DNA is kept, with 36 bases framed from the first base. The trim is 10 bases for V and 1 base for J, with a gap of 8 bases between the germline ends.